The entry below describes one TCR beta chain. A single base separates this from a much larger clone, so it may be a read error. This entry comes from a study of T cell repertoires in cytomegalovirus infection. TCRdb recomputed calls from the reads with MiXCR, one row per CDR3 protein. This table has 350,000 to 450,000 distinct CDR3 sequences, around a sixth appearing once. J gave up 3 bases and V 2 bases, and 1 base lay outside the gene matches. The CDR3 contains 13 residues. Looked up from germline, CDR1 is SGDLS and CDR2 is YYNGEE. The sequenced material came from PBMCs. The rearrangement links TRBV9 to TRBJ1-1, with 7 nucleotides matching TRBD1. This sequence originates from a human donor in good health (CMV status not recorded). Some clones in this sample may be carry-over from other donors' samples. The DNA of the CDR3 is TGTGCCAGCAGCGTCGGGACAGACACTGAAGCTTTCTTT. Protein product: CASSVGTDTEAFF.